Listed here are 29 T cell receptor beta chains from one sample, sequenced in a study of CD8+ T cells in alopecia areata. Sequencing templates came from extracted RNA that was reverse transcribed into cDNA. Generated by immunoSEQ multiplex PCR, the TCRdb table keeps only in-frame clones and is missing some. Of roughly 140,000 clones in the sample, around two thirds were seen once. Sequenced sample: CD8+ T cells sorted from blood. These receptor sequences come from a human donor in good health.

This clone was seen only a few times. The J gene is TRBJ2-5, the V gene TRBV19; the match to TRBD2 covers 9 bases. The CDR3 covers 16 residues. CDR1 and CDR2 (germline): LNHDA, SQIVND (reference sequence). Germline trimming cut 7 bases from V and 1 base from J; bases unmatched to any gene: 10. The CDR3 nucleotides read TGTGCCAGTAAGAGTTGGGATAGCGGGAGCCAAGAGACCCAGTACTTC. Its protein is CASKSWDSGSQETQYF.

The chain is built from TRBV29-1 and TRBJ2-7; D is uncertain. The germline V and J ends were trimmed by 3 bases and 4 bases, with 7 bases remaining between them. This CDR3 spans 11 amino acids. CDR1 and CDR2 from the germline V gene are SQVTM and ANQGSEA. Here the CDR3 reads CSVEWQYEQYF. The DNA of the CDR3 is TGCAGCGTTGAGTGGCAATACGAGCAGTACTTC.

V is TRBV30 and J is TRBJ2-6, with D perhaps matching TRBD1 (6 bases). The CDR3 sequence is 15 residues long. V dropped 2 bases and J dropped 0 bases, with 8 bases sitting between them. Germline V CDR1 and CDR2: GTSNPN, SVGIG (reference sequence). CDR3 nucleotides: TGTGCCTGGAGTTGGGACAACTCTGGGGCCAACGTCCTGACTTTC. It specifies CAWSWDNSGANVLTF. The whole variable domain, filled in from reference TRBV30 and TRBJ2-6, reads SQTIHQWPATLVQPVGSPLSLECTVEGTSNPNLYWYRQAAGRGLQLLFYSVGIGQISSEVPQNLSASRPQDRQFILSSKKLLLSDSGFYLCAWSWDNSGANVLTFGAGSRLTVL.

This chain connects TRBV5-6 to TRBJ2-4; D ambiguous. The CDR3 sequence is 17 residues long. V was pared by 4 bases and J by 0 bases, with 17 bases between. Germline lookup yields CDR1 SGHDT and CDR2 YYEEEE. The chain's CDR3 is CASSPPGPAVAKNIQYF. The CDR3 bases are TGTGCCAGCAGCCCCCCTGGGCCCGCCGTAGCCAAAAACATTCAGTACTTC.

This clone was seen a few times. Other DNA sequences in the same sample also yield this CDR3. This sequence joins TRBV28 and TRBJ2-1, with a weak D call TRBD1 (5 bases). The V gene's germline CDR1 is MDHEN and CDR2 SYDVKM. Trimming stripped 7 bases from V and 6 bases from J, with 22 bases between. This CDR3 is 16 amino acids long. This CDR3 is CASKLPGAGASNEQFF. CDR3 bases: TGTGCCAGCAAGCTCCCTGGGGCAGGAGCGAGCAATGAGCAGTTCTTC.

The chain recombines TRBV4-1 with TRBJ2-7, with no clear D. Trimming pared 0 bases from V and 3 bases from J, leaving 12 bases between. There are 15 residues in the CDR3. Germline CDR1 and CDR2: MGHRA and YSYEKL. CDR3 amino acids: CASSQEFRAGYEQYF. Here the CDR3 DNA reads TGCGCCAGCAGCCAAGAGTTTAGGGCAGGCTACGAGCAGTACTTC.

This chain uses TRBV6-6 with TRBJ2-5, with TRBD1 matching over 10 bases. The CDR3 is 16 amino acids. From germline, CDR1 is MNHNY and CDR2 SVGAGI (reference sequence). Trimming at V came to 5 bases and at J to 2 bases, leaving 8 bases not matched to a gene. The CDR3 is CASSHRDRGGQETQYF. CDR3 in DNA: TGTGCCAGCAGTCATAGGGACAGGGGAGGACAAGAGACCCAGTACTTC.

The chain employs TRBV6-1 and TRBJ2-7, with a weak D call TRBD2 (5 bases). Germline V gene lookup returns CDR1 MNHNS and CDR2 SASEGT. This CDR3 is built from 13 residues. Trimming cost V 2 bases and J 3 bases, with 8 bases left between them. CDR3 loop: CASSERGLYEQYF. The CDR3, as DNA: TGTGCCAGCAGTGAACGGGGTCTCTACGAGCAGTACTTC.

As regards this clone: Other DNA sequences in this sample translate to the same CDR3. CDR3 DNA: TGTGCCAGCAGTTTAAGGGAGACCCAGTACTTC. This translates into CASSLRETQYF. The chain carries TRBV28 and TRBJ2-5; D is unclear. V dropped 2 bases and J dropped 5 bases, with 3 bases sitting between them. Germline assignment: CDR1 MDHEN and CDR2 SYDVKM. CDR3 length: 11 residues.

The rearrangement uses TRBV6-5 and TRBJ1-5, with 7 bases lining up with TRBD1. Germline assignment: CDR1 MNHEY and CDR2 SVGAGI. This CDR3 has 15 residues. V shed 5 bases, J shed 3 bases, and the junction held 7 bases outside the gene matches. The CDR3 nucleotides are TGTGCCAGCAGTACGACAGGGTTTAACAATCAGCCCCAGCATTTT. Translating it yields CASSTTGFNNQPQHF.

This clone appeared a few times. The chain combines TRBV27 with TRBJ2-1; no reliable D call. The CDR3 is 13 residues long. Germline V gives CDR1 MNHEY, CDR2 SMNVEV (reference sequence). The V gene lost 10 bases and the J gene lost 14 bases, with 24 bases spanning the gap. The CDR3 DNA reads as TGTGCCACAGCCTCGAACAGTAGACTGCGGAAGTTCTTC. Its translation is CATASNSRLRKFF.

Regarding this clone: The same CDR3 can be traced to other DNA sequences in this sample. The V call is TRBV20-1, the J call TRBJ2-7; no reliable D call. V was clipped by 3 bases and J by 3 bases, with 0 bases between them. This CDR3 contains 9 residues. Germline V gene data show CDR1 as DFQATT and CDR2 as SNEGSKA (reference sequence). The CDR3 bases are TGCAGTGCTAGCTACGAGCAGTACTTC. Protein: CSASYEQYF.

CDR3 region: CASARGTGRTEAFF. CDR3 in DNA: TGTGCCAGTGCACGGGGGACAGGGCGTACTGAAGCTTTCTTT. V usage is TRBV27 and J usage is TRBJ1-1; 9 bases map to TRBD1. The CDR3 has 14 amino acids. V was clipped by 9 bases and J by 5 bases; unmatched bases: 10. From germline, CDR1 is MNHEY and CDR2 SMNVEV (reference sequence).

The chain's CDR3 is CAISRVGQGSAGELFF. CDR3 nucleotide sequence: TGTGCCATCAGTCGAGTGGGGCAGGGGAGCGCCGGGGAGCTGTTTTTT. This chain connects TRBV10-3 to TRBJ2-2, with a tentative D call TRBD1 (6 bases). The CDR3 extends over 16 amino acids. V gave up 5 bases and J gave up 6 bases, with 19 bases separating them. CDR1 is ENHRY and CDR2 is SYGVKD in the germline V gene.

This clone was counted only a few times. The rearrangement uses TRBV29-1 and TRBJ2-5, with D perhaps given as TRBD1 or TRBD2 (6 bases each). Germline V lookup: CDR1 SQVTM, CDR2 ANQGSEA. Trimming left V 0 bases short and J 5 bases short, with 13 bases between. This CDR3 comprises 14 residues. The chain's CDR3 is CSVEDRGRVETQYF. The DNA of the CDR3 is TGCAGCGTTGAAGATCGGGGGCGGGTGGAGACCCAGTACTTC.

This clone was detected only once. The chain employs TRBV27 and TRBJ2-2; 9 nucleotides agree with TRBD1. V shed 8 bases and J 7 bases; nucleotides not matched to a gene: 8. Germline V CDR1 and CDR2: MNHEY, SMNVEV (reference sequence). The CDR3 has 14 amino acids. The CDR3 spells CASGHRGPGGELFF. The CDR3 nucleotides are TGTGCCAGCGGCCACAGGGGGCCCGGCGGGGAGCTGTTTTTT.

The count of this clone is one. J is TRBJ1-5 and V is TRBV13; D not certain. CDR3 length: 14 residues. Germline lookup yields CDR1 PRHDT and CDR2 FYEKMQ (reference sequence). Trimming removed 4 bases from V and 4 bases from J, with 11 bases in between. For the CDR3, the DNA is TGTGCCAGCAGCTCCCGGACGGGAAATCAGCCCCAGCATTTT. Translated, it gives CASSSRTGNQPQHF.

This clone appeared a few times. The V call is TRBV28, the J call TRBJ2-1, with 7 nucleotides matching TRBD1. CDR1 and CDR2 from the germline V gene are MDHEN and SYDVKM. V trimming: 5 bases; J trimming: 8 bases; junction bases outside the gene matches: 6. This CDR3 comprises 13 residues. As DNA, the CDR3 is TGTGCCAGCAGTGGCAATCAGGGGGATGAGCAGTTCTTC. Protein: CASSGNQGDEQFF.

The DNA of the CDR3 is TGTGCCAGCAGCTTAGAGGTAGGGGTAGGAGGCGAGCAGTACTTC. Protein product: CASSLEVGVGGEQYF. The chain links TRBV7-9 to TRBJ2-7; either TRBD1 or TRBD2 may supply D (5 bases each). V lost 1 base, J lost 6 bases, and 16 bases lay in between. Per the germline V gene, CDR1 is SEHNR and CDR2 is FQNEAQ (reference sequence). The CDR3 runs 15 residues.

The chain combines TRBV29-1 with TRBJ2-6; D may correspond to TRBD1 or TRBD2 (6 bases each). Germline V lookup: CDR1 SQVTM, CDR2 ANQGSEA. The CDR3 totals 17 residues. V shed 6 bases and J shed 2 bases, with 20 bases lying between them. CDR3 protein: CSVGLGGRFPGANVLTF. CDR3 DNA sequence: TGCAGCGTCGGTCTTGGGGGGCGTTTTCCTGGGGCCAACGTCCTGACTTTC. Supplemented by reference TRBV29-1 and TRBJ2-6, the full variable domain reads SAVISQKPSRDICQRGTSLTIQCQVDSQVTMMFWYRQQPGQSLTLIATANQGSEATYESGFVIDKFPISRPNLTFSTLTVSNMSPEDSSIYLCSVGLGGRFPGANVLTFGAGSRLTVL.

The chain carries TRBV29-1 and TRBJ2-7, with no clear D. The V end lost 6 bases, the J end lost 4 bases, and 10 bases lay between the germline ends. Germline V gene data show CDR1 as SQVTM and CDR2 as ANQGSEA. CDR3 length: 11 amino acids. CDR3 coding DNA: TGCAGCGTGGCCCAGAAGTACGAGCAGTACTTC. Protein sequence: CSVAQKYEQYF.

The chain links TRBV11-2 to TRBJ1-1; a weak D match, TRBD1 (5 bases). This CDR3 is 13 amino acids long. Trimming stripped 1 base from V and 7 bases from J, with 10 bases between. Germline CDR1 reads SGHAT; CDR2 reads FQNNGV. The CDR3 nucleotides are TGTGCCAGCAGCTTAGCCCCGGGGCATGAAGCTTTCTTT. The encoded protein is CASSLAPGHEAFF.

CDR3 DNA: TGTGCCAGCAGCTTAGCAGGGTCCCACGAGCAGTACTTC. It translates to CASSLAGSHEQYF. The gene calls are TRBV7-9 and TRBJ2-7; no clear D. CDR3 length equals 13 residues. CDR1 SEHNR and CDR2 FQNEAQ come from the germline V gene (reference sequence). V gave up 0 bases and J gave up 5 bases, with 8 bases separating them. Full variable domain (missing parts from reference TRBV7-9 and TRBJ2-7): DTGVSQNPRHKITKRGQNVTFRCDPISEHNRLYWYRQTLGQGPEFLTYFQNEAQLEKSRLLSDRFSAERPKGSFSTLEIQRTEQGDSAMYLCASSLAGSHEQYFGPGTRLTVT.

The CDR3 DNA is TGTGCCAGCTCACCACCGTTCAGGGGGTGGGAGACCCAGTACTTC. Encoded protein: CASSPPFRGWETQYF. The chain links TRBV18 to TRBJ2-5; TRBD1 agrees at 7 bases. Germline loops: CDR1 KGHSH, CDR2 LQKENI. Unmatched junction bases numbered 6, after V lost 0 bases and J lost 5 bases. The CDR3 has 15 amino acids.

A note on this clone: At the DNA level, this CDR3 is encoded by other sequences in the same sample as well. The V and J genes are TRBV7-9 and TRBJ2-5; D gene uncertain. V was cut by 6 bases and J by 1 base, with 6 bases left in between. The length of the CDR3 is 12 residues. The germline V gene encodes CDR1 SEHNR and CDR2 FQNEAQ (reference sequence). DNA for the CDR3: TGTGCCAGCAGTGGACCCCAAGAGACCCAGTACTTC. Residues: CASSGPQETQYF.

In DNA, the CDR3 is TGTGCCAGCAGTCCAGGACTAGCCTACAATGAGCAGTTCTTC. This encodes CASSPGLAYNEQFF. The rearrangement links TRBV27 to TRBJ2-1, with 7 nucleotides matching TRBD2. J was trimmed by 2 bases and V by 5 bases; bases with no gene match: 3. The CDR3 contains 14 residues. The germline gives CDR1 MNHEY, CDR2 SMNVEV (reference sequence).

This clone appeared a few times. V gene TRBV5-6 combines with J gene TRBJ2-2; D not certain. CDR3 size: 13 residues. Germline CDR1 is SGHDT and CDR2 is YYEEEE. The germline V and J ends were trimmed by 0 bases and 3 bases, with 3 bases remaining between them. The CDR3 loop is CASSLEYTGELFF. The CDR3 DNA follows: TGTGCCAGCAGCTTGGAGTACACCGGGGAGCTGTTTTTT.

This clone was seen only a few times. The chain carries TRBV29-1 and TRBJ1-1; 8 bases fit TRBD1. Germline CDR1 SQVTM, CDR2 ANQGSEA. V lost 5 bases to trimming and J lost 0 bases; unmatched junction nucleotides: 11. The CDR3 is made up of 16 amino acids. The CDR3, as DNA: TGCAGCGTTTCGGGCAGGGGGCTCGATATGAACACTGAAGCTTTCTTT. Its translation: CSVSGRGLDMNTEAFF.

This chain uses TRBV30 with TRBJ2-2, with no clear D. Germline CDR1 is GTSNPN and CDR2 is SVGIG (reference sequence). The CDR3 has 12 amino acids. V was trimmed by 8 bases and J by 5 bases, leaving 12 bases between them. The CDR3 sequence: CARRDGTGELFF. In DNA form, the CDR3 reads TGTGCCCGTCGTGATGGGACCGGGGAGCTGTTTTTT. Full variable domain (remainder filled in from reference TRBV30 and TRBJ2-2): SQTIHQWPATLVQPVGSPLSLECTVEGTSNPNLYWYRQAAGRGLQLLFYSVGIGQISSEVPQNLSASRPQDRQFILSSKKLLLSDSGFYLCARRDGTGELFFGEGSRLTVL.